This passage covers 19 T cell receptor beta chains from one sample sequenced in a study of blood T cell repertoires in COVID-19. Using immunoSEQ multiplex PCR, the repertoire was profiled, and TCRdb retains in-frame clones only, with some absent. The sample has 55,000 to 70,000 clones, roughly 92% seen once. The source material was peripheral blood. The receptors here all came from a human donor in a cohort sampled during active COVID-19.

The rearrangement links TRBV4-2 to TRBJ2-3; 11 positions match TRBD2. The CDR3 is 16 residues long. Trimming cost V 0 bases and J 1 base; bases outside gene matches: 0. Germline V CDR1 and CDR2: LGHNA, YNFKEQ. The CDR3 loop reads CASSQEGLAGTDTQYF. CDR3 bases: TGTGCCAGCAGCCAAGAGGGACTAGCGGGCACAGATACGCAGTATTTT.

The CDR3 DNA follows: TGTGCCAGCAGCCGGGACAACGGGGAACTGTTTTTT. Protein sequence: CASSRDNGELFF. The genes are TRBV12-3 or TRBV12-4 and TRBJ1-4; TRBD1 is a possible D gene (6 bases). With 6 bases removed from V and 12 bases from J, the gap between germline ends came to 14 bases. The CDR3 is 12 residues long.

V and J are TRBV11-2 and TRBJ2-7, with 7 bases aligning to TRBD1. The germline V gene has CDR1 SGHAT and CDR2 FQNNGV. Unmatched junction bases numbered 7, after V lost 3 bases and J lost 2 bases. The CDR3 is made up of 15 amino acids. CDR3 DNA: TGTGCCAGCAGCTTTGGGACAACAGGGGCCTACGAGCAGTACTTC. Its protein is CASSFGTTGAYEQYF. The entire variable domain, with the rest obtained from reference TRBV11-2 and TRBJ2-7, is as follows: EAGVAQSPRYKIIEKRQSVAFWCNPISGHATLYWYQQILGQGPKLLIQFQNNGVVDDSQLPKDRFSAERLKGVDSTLKIQPAKLEDSAVYLCASSFGTTGAYEQYFGPGTRLTVT.

The chain has TRBV6-5 and TRBJ1-2; 10 positions agree with TRBD1. The V gene's germline CDR1 is MNHEY and CDR2 SVGAGI. J was trimmed by 8 bases and V by 3 bases; bases with no gene match: 6. This CDR3 comprises 14 residues. The DNA of the CDR3 is TGTGCCAGCAGTTATGGACAGGGGGTGTTCGGCTACACCTTC. Translation gives CASSYGQGVFGYTF.

CDR3 sequence reads: CASSHGETQYF. CDR3 coding DNA: TGTGCCAGCAGCCACGGGGAGACCCAGTACTTC. The chain carries TRBV11-2 and TRBJ2-5; D ambiguous. CDR3 length: 11 amino acids. V lost 5 bases, J lost 5 bases, and 6 bases lay in between. Germline V gene lookup returns CDR1 SGHAT and CDR2 FQNNGV.

This clone was recorded a few times. The CDR3 loop is CASSQDRAGSDEQYF. In DNA, the CDR3 is TGTGCCAGCAGCCAAGACCGAGCAGGGTCCGACGAGCAGTACTTC. The chain carries TRBV4-2 and TRBJ2-7, with D maybe TRBD1 (5 bases). V lost 0 bases and J 5 bases, leaving 14 bases between the germline ends. From germline, CDR1 is LGHNA and CDR2 YNFKEQ. The CDR3 has 15 amino acids.

The chain has TRBV7-3 and TRBJ2-3, with 8 bases aligning to TRBD2. V was pared by 3 bases and J by 3 bases, with 2 bases of the junction left unmatched. From germline, CDR1 is SGHTA and CDR2 FQGTGA. This CDR3 comprises 14 residues. This CDR3 reads CASSFGGATDTQYF. The CDR3 DNA follows: TGTGCCAGCAGCTTCGGGGGGGCGACAGATACGCAGTATTTT.

This chain links TRBV5-1 with TRBJ2-2; 9 bases are shared with TRBD1. With V trimmed by 5 bases and J by 4 bases, 9 bases remained unmatched. This CDR3 is 16 amino acids long. CDR1 and CDR2 (germline): SGHRS, YFSETQ. The chain's CDR3 is CASSSQGALSTGELFF. Written as DNA, the CDR3 is TGCGCCAGCAGTTCACAGGGGGCGCTGAGCACCGGGGAGCTGTTTTTT.

CDR3 residues: CASSHWTFGFSYEQYF. In DNA, the CDR3 is TGTGCCAGCAGCCATTGGACATTTGGGTTTTCCTACGAGCAGTACTTC. The V call is TRBV14, the J call TRBJ2-7; weak D call: TRBD1 (5 bases). This CDR3 region has 16 residues. Germline CDR1 is SGHDN and CDR2 is FVKESK. The ends were cut back, 3 bases at V and 1 base at J, with 16 bases in the middle.

The genes are TRBV6-4 and TRBJ2-3; 8 nucleotides agree with TRBD1. Germline-derived CDR1 and CDR2 are MRHNA and SNTAGT. The CDR3 loop spans 15 amino acids. V was pared by 0 bases and J by 1 base, with 0 bases of the junction left unmatched. The CDR3 reads CASSDSGQGTDTQYF. The CDR3 coding sequence is TGTGCCAGCAGTGACTCGGGACAGGGCACAGATACGCAGTATTTT.

The gene calls are TRBV19 and TRBJ2-7; TRBD2 agrees at 7 bases. J lost 1 base, V lost 6 bases, and 9 bases had no gene match. CDR3 size: 15 residues. CDR1 and CDR2 from the germline V gene are LNHDA and SQIVND (reference sequence). The chain's CDR3 is CASSSLADRSYEQYF. CDR3 coding DNA: TGTGCCAGTAGCTCCCTAGCGGACCGTTCCTACGAGCAGTACTTC.

The rearrangement joins TRBV6-5 to TRBJ2-4; 11 bases align to TRBD2. CDR1 MNHEY and CDR2 SVGAGI come from the germline V gene. This CDR3 contains 14 residues. With V trimmed by 6 bases and J by 6 bases, 4 bases remained unmatched. CDR3 residues: CASSPGTSGNIQYF. CDR3 DNA sequence: TGTGCCAGCAGCCCCGGGACTAGCGGAAACATTCAGTACTTC.

The chain links TRBV5-1 to TRBJ1-1; D unresolved. V was trimmed by 0 bases and J by 4 bases, leaving 10 bases between them. Per the germline V gene, CDR1 is SGHRS and CDR2 is YFSETQ. The CDR3 has 14 residues. In DNA form, the CDR3 reads TGCGCCAGCAGCTTGGCGGGGAGGCTCACTGAAGCTTTCTTT. Its translation is CASSLAGRLTEAFF.

The chain recombines TRBV3-1 (or the pseudogene TRBV3-2) with TRBJ1-5; no clear D gene. CDR1 is LGHDT, CDR2 YNNKEL, per germline (reference sequence). This CDR3 contains 13 residues. V was pared by 8 bases and J by 4 bases, with 12 bases between. The CDR3 sequence is CASGPGKNQPQHF. Here the CDR3 DNA reads TGTGCCAGCGGGCCGGGAAAAAATCAGCCCCAGCATTTT.

V is TRBV5-4 and J is TRBJ2-7; unclear D gene. V was trimmed by 9 bases and J by 0 bases, leaving 7 bases between them. This CDR3 is 11 amino acids long. Germline CDR1 and CDR2: SGHNT and YYREEE (reference sequence). CDR3 in DNA: TGTGCCATCGAGAGCTCCTACGAGCAGTACTTC. Amino acid sequence: CAIESSYEQYF.

This chain links TRBV6-4 with TRBJ1-3; TRBD1 aligns across 8 bases. The CDR3 is made up of 15 amino acids. Germline trimming cut 2 bases from V and 4 bases from J; bases unmatched to any gene: 4. Germline V CDR1 and CDR2: MRHNA, SNTAGT. The CDR3 coding sequence is TGTGCCAGCAGTGACGTCAGGGGGCACGGAAACACCATATATTTT. This gives the protein CASSDVRGHGNTIYF.

In its sample, this clone was seen once. This chain connects TRBV7-2 to TRBJ2-7; TRBD1 is a possible D gene (6 bases). V lost 5 bases and J 0 bases, leaving 8 bases between the germline ends. This CDR3 is built from 13 residues. Germline V gene sequence: CDR1 SGHTA, CDR2 FQGNSA. CDR3 DNA: TGTGCCAGCAGCCGGGACACCTCCTACGAGCAGTACTTC. Residues: CASSRDTSYEQYF.

The genes are TRBV27 and TRBJ2-1; 8 nucleotides align to TRBD2. Germline CDR1 is MNHEY and CDR2 is SMNVEV (reference sequence). The CDR3 has 16 amino acids. The junction had 15 bases not matched to a gene; V was cut back by 6 bases and J by 8 bases. CDR3 sequence (DNA): TGTGCCAGCAGCGTAATAGGAGGGACTAGACTCGATGAGCAGTTCTTC. This gives the protein CASSVIGGTRLDEQFF.

The chain joins TRBV18 to TRBJ2-2; 15 bases line up with TRBD2. The V segment lost 2 bases and the J segment 3 bases; nucleotides outside the gene matches: 1. In germline, CDR1 is KGHSH, CDR2 LQKENI. This CDR3 spans 17 amino acids. CDR3 in DNA: TGTGCCAGCTCACCAGGGACTAGCGGGAGGTACACCGGGGAGCTGTTTTTT. Its translation: CASSPGTSGRYTGELFF.